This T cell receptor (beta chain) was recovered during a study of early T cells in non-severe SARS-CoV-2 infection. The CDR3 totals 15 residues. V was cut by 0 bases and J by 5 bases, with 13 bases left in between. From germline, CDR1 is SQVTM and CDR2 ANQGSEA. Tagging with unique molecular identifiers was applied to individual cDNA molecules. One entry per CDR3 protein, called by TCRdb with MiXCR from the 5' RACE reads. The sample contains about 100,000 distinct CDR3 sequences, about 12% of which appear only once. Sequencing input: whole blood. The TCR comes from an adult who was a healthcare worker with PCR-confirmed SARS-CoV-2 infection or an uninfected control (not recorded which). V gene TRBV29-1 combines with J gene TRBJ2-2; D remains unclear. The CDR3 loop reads CSVEEWAKGTGELFF. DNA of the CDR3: TGCAGCGTTGAAGAATGGGCCAAAGGTACCGGGGAGCTGTTTTTT.